This TCR beta chain was identified in a study of OX40 agonist ivuxolimab in advanced cancers. Study results and caveats: At 0.1 to 3.0 mg/kg, clonal expansion of CD4+ and CD8+ blood T cells had occurred by week 6. Low levels of normalized T-cell clonal expansion also appeared in some nonresponders.

The assay was immunoSEQ multiplex PCR, and TCRdb's table has in-frame clones only and misses some. The top ten hold approximately 0.81% of the sample, which has some 94,000 clones, about 93% seen once. In the case of this clone: What it recognizes is unknown. At one end, the junction sequence differs from germline, possibly due to a read error.

Germline-derived CDR1 and CDR2 are SSHAT and FNYEAQ (reference sequence). CDR3 length equals 15 residues. This material consisted of CD4+ or CD8+ T cells sorted from blood, taken in a trial of the OX40 agonist ivuxolimab. The genes are TRBV7-7 and TRBJ2-1, with 11 bases lining up with TRBD2. The clonotype was recovered from an adult with an advanced solid tumor such as melanoma, head and neck, liver or kidney cancer. CDR3 residues: CASSPTSGTPNEQFF. Here the CDR3 DNA reads TGTGCTAGCAGCCCGACTAGCGGGACCCCTAATGAGCAGTTCTTC. The full variable domain, its missing parts supplied by reference TRBV7-7 and TRBJ2-1, is GAGVSQSPRYKVTKRGQDVTLRCDPISSHATLYWYQQALGQGPEFLTYFNYEAQPDKSGLPSDRFSAERPEGSISTLTIQRTEQRDSAMYRCASSPTSGTPNEQFFGPGTRLTVL.